This T cell receptor beta chain was recorded in a study of T-cell memory formation after mild COVID-19. Overall study: Among the donors, TCR clusters were largely specific to each donor. Study conclusions and caveats: While clones contracting from day 15 to 85 were balanced between CD4 and CD8, later expanders leaned CD4+. Contracting clones localized mainly to CM and EM when CD4+ and mainly to EMRA when CD8+.

The CDR3 is 10 residues long. Germline CDR1 is DFQATT and CDR2 is SNEGSKA (reference sequence). Concerning this clonotype: The antigen remains unidentified.

TCR alpha and TCR beta cDNA libraries carrying sample barcodes and UMIs were produced by 5'RACE using constant-segment primers. TCRdb independently ran MiXCR on the 5' RACE reads; one entry per CDR3 protein. The data hold over 120,000 distinct CDR3 sequences, with 15% to 20% observed a single time. Sequencing was performed on PBMCs or a T cell subset sorted from them (not recorded which). This sequence joins TRBV20-1 and TRBJ1-2, with D hard to call. The sequence derives from an adult woman who had mild COVID-19 (a few samples of this study predate the infection). Cell type and time point are not known. The CDR3 loop reads CAPRDNGYTF. The CDR3 nucleotides are TGCGCGCCGAGGGATAATGGCTACACCTTC.